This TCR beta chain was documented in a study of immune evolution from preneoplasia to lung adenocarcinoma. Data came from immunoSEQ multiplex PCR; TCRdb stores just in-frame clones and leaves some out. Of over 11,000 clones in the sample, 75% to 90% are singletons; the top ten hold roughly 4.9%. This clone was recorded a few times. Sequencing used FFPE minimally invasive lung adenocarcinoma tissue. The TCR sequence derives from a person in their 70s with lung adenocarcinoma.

CDR3 loop: CASSRALAGGYYEQYF. CDR3 DNA sequence: TGTGCCAGCAGCAGAGCACTAGCGGGGGGATATTACGAGCAGTACTTC. The chain employs TRBV5-4 and TRBJ2-7, with 12 bases that match TRBD2. This CDR3 comprises 16 residues. Losses at the gene ends were 4 bases for V and 4 bases for J; bases not matched to a gene: 9. Germline CDR1 reads SGHNT; CDR2 reads YYREEE (reference sequence). Using reference TRBV5-4 and TRBJ2-7 for the parts outside the CDR3, the full variable domain is ETGVTQSPTHLIKTRGQQVTLRCSSQSGHNTVSWYQQALGQGPQFIFQYYREEENGRGNFPPRFSGLQFPNYSSELNVNALELDDSALYLCASSRALAGGYYEQYFGPGTRLTVT.